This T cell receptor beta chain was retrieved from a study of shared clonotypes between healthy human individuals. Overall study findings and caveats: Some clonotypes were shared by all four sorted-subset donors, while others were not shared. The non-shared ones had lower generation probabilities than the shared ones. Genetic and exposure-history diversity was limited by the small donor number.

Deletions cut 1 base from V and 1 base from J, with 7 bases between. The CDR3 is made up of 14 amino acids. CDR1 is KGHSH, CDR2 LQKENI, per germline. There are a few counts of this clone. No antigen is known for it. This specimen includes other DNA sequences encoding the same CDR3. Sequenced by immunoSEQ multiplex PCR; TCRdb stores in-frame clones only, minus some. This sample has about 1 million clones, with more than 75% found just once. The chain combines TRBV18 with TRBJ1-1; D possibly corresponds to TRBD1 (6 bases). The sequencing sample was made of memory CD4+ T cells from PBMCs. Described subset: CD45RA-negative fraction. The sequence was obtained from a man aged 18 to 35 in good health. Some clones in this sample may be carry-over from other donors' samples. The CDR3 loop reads CASSPLGGNTEAFF. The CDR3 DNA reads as TGTGCCAGCTCACCACTAGGGGGGAACACTGAAGCTTTCTTT.